The 4 T cell receptor beta chains listed next were all sequenced from one sample in a study of CD8 T cells in Susac syndrome. Reverse transcription of roughly 0.45 to 1 ug RNA used random hexamers. One entry per CDR3 protein results from TCRdb running MiXCR on the immunoSEQ multiplex PCR reads. This table holds hundreds of thousands of distinct CDR3 sequences, just under 95% found once. The sample consisted of CD4+ T cells from PBMCs. All receptors come from a human donor with multiple sclerosis.

The gene calls are TRBV30 and TRBJ1-1, with a tentative D call TRBD1 (5 bases). CDR3 length: 13 amino acids. Looked up from germline, CDR1 is GTSNPN and CDR2 is SVGIG (reference sequence). V was trimmed by 5 bases and J by 4 bases, leaving 14 bases between them. DNA of the CDR3: TGTGCCTGGGCTTCAGGACATATCACTGAAGCTTTCTTT. It specifies CAWASGHITEAFF.

V usage is TRBV13 and J usage is TRBJ2-2, with 10 positions matching TRBD1. Trimming took 5 bases from V and 4 from J; bases not matched to a gene: 7. The CDR3 totals 16 residues. Germline values: CDR1 PRHDT, CDR2 FYEKMQ (reference sequence). This CDR3 reads CASSGGQGGSTGELFF. CDR3 bases: TGTGCCAGCAGCGGAGGACAGGGGGGTAGCACCGGGGAGCTGTTTTTT.

V usage is TRBV6-6 and J usage is TRBJ2-2; D may correspond to TRBD1 or TRBD2 (6 bases each). The CDR3 runs to 15 residues. V shed 6 bases and J shed 2 bases, with 13 bases lying between them. The germline V gene encodes CDR1 MNHNY and CDR2 SVGAGI (reference sequence). The CDR3 region is CASSRGGINTGELFF. CDR3 sequence (DNA): TGTGCCAGCAGCCGAGGGGGGATTAACACCGGGGAGCTGTTTTTT.

This clonotype was counted between two and nine times. The chain carries TRBV18 and TRBJ1-1; TRBD1 matches at 7 bases. Germline CDR1 is KGHSH and CDR2 is LQKENI. The CDR3 is 15 amino acids. Unmatched junction bases numbered 5, after V lost 0 bases and J lost 4 bases. CDR3 residues: CASSPPSGGGTEAFF. CDR3 coding DNA: TGTGCCAGCTCACCACCGTCAGGGGGAGGCACTGAAGCTTTCTTT.